This TCR beta chain was sequenced for a study of siplizumab effects on memory and regulatory T cells. Study-wide points: Sequences below about 10^-5 frequency were poorly captured, limiting mapping of alloreactive clones.

With respect to this clone: Its target is unknown.

Trimming shortened V by 8 bases and J by 5 bases, and 18 bases separated the two germline ends. Germline CDR1 MNHNY, CDR2 SVGAGI (reference sequence). This CDR3 is 14 amino acids long. Clones were sequenced by immunoSEQ multiplex PCR, and TCRdb holds only the in-frame ones, with some missing. The sample has about 91,000 clones; roughly 96% are singletons. The source material was naive CD4+ T cells sorted from blood. The clonotype comes from a human donor in good health. The chain combines TRBV6-6 with TRBJ1-1; a weak D match, TRBD1 (5 bases). The chain's CDR3 is CASWRGSGSTEAFF. Written as DNA, the CDR3 is TGTGCCAGCTGGAGGGGCTCGGGCTCTACTGAAGCTTTCTTT.